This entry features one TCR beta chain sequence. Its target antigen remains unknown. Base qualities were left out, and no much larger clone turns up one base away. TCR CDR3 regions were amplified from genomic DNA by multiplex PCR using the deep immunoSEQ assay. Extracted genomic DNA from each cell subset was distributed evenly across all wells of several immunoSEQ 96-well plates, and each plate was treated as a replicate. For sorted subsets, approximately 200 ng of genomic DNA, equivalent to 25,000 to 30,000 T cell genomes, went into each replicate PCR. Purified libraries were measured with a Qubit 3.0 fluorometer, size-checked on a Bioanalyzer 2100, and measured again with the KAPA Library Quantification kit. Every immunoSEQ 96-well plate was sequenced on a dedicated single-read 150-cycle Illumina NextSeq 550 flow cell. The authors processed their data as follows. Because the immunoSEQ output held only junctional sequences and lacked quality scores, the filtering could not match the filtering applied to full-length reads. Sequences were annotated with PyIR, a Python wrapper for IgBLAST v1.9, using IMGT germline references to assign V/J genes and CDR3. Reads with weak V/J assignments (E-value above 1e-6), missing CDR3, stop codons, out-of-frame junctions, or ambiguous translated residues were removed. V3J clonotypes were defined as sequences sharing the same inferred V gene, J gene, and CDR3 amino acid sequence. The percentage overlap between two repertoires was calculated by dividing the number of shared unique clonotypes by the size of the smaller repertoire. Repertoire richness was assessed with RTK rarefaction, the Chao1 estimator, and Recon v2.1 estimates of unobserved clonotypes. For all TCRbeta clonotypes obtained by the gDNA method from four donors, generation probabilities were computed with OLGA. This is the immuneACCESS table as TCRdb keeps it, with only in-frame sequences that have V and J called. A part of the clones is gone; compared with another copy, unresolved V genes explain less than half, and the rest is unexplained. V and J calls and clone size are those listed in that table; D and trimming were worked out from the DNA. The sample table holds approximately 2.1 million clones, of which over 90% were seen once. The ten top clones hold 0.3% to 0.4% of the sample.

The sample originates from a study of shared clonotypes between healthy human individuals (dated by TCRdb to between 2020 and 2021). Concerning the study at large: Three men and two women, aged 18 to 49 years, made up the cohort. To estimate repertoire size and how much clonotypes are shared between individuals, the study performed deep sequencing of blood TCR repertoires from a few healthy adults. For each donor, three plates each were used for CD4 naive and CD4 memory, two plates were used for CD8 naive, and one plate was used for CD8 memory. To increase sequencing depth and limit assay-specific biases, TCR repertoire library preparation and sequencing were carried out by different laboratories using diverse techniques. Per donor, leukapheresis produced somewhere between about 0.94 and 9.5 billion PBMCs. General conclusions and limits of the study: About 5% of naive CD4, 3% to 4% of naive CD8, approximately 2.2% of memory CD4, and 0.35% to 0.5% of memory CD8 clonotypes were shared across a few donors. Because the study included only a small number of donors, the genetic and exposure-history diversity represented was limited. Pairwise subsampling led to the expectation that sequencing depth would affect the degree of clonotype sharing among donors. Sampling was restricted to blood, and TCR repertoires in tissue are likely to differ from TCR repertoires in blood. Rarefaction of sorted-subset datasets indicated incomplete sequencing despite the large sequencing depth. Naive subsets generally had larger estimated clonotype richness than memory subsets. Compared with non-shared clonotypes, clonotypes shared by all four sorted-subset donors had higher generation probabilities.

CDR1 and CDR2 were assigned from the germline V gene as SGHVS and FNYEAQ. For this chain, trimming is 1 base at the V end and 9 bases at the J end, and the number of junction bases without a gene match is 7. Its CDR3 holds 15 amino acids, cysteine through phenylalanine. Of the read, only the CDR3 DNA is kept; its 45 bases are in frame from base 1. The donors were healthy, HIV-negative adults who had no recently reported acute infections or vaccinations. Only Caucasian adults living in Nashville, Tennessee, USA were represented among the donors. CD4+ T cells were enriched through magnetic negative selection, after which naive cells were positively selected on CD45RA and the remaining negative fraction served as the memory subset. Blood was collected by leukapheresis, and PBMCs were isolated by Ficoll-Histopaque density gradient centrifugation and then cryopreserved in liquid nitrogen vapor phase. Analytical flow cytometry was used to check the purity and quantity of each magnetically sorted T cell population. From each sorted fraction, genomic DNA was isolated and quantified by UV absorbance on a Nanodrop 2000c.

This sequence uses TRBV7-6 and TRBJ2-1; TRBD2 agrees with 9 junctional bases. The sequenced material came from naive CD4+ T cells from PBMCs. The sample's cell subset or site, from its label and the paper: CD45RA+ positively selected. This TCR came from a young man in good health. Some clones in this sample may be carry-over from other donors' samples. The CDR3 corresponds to CASSLEASGRPEQFF. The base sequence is TGTGCCAGCAGCTTAGAGGCCAGCGGGAGGCCTGAGCAGTTCTTC.